This TCR beta chain was retrieved from a study of blood T cell repertoires in COVID-19. Study-wide context: From the United States, Italy and Spain came samples of acute and convalescent COVID-19. PBMCs, B-cell-depleted T cells, or T cells provided the cDNA or gDNA that made up the material.

As processed by the authors: Amplification of reference gene primers provided the estimated nucleated cell counts. Profiled with immunoSEQ multiplex PCR; TCRdb holds only in-frame clones, not every one. The V and J calls and clone size come from that table; D and trimming were worked out from the DNA. This repertoire shows about 180,000 clones, roughly four fifths found once; its top ten account for less than 2%. This clone was seen only once. V lost 7 bases and J 0 bases, leaving 9 bases between the germline ends. This CDR3 comprises 13 residues. Germline V gene lookup returns CDR1 MNHEY and CDR2 SVGAGI.

This sequence joins TRBV6-5 and TRBJ1-2, with D hard to call. The TCR comes from a human donor in a cohort sampled during active COVID-19. Source material: peripheral blood. CDR3 in DNA: TGTGCCAGCATAGATGCTGCTAACTATGGCTACACCTTC. This encodes CASIDAANYGYTF.